This entry lists 23 T cell receptor beta chains sequenced from one sample in a study of OX40 agonist ivuxolimab in advanced cancers. The table came from immunoSEQ multiplex PCR; TCRdb's copy has only in-frame clones and leaves some out. The sample includes about 81,000 clones, around 89% seen only once; the top ten take about 0.52%. The sample here was CD4+ or CD8+ T cells sorted from blood, taken in a trial of the OX40 agonist ivuxolimab. These receptors originate from an adult with an advanced solid tumor such as melanoma, head and neck, liver or kidney cancer.

CDR3 coding DNA: TGTGCCAGCAGCCTCGAGGATCCTGGGGCCAACGTCCTGACTTTC. It translates to CASSLEDPGANVLTF. The chain combines TRBV6-6 with TRBJ2-6; no clear D. The V end was cut by 6 bases, the J end by 2 bases, with 11 bases between. CDR3 length: 15 residues. Germline V lookup: CDR1 MNHNY, CDR2 SVGAGI (reference sequence).

The chain uses TRBV15 and TRBJ2-7, with 8 bases that match TRBD1. Losses at the gene ends were 1 base for V and 1 base for J; bases not matched to a gene: 9. The germline gives CDR1 LNHNV, CDR2 YYDKDF (reference sequence). This CDR3 is 17 amino acids long. The CDR3 here is CATSRAKGDRRSYEQYF. The CDR3 nucleotides read TGTGCCACCAGCAGAGCTAAGGGGGACAGGCGGTCCTACGAGCAGTACTTC. The complete variable domain, with remaining parts taken from reference TRBV15 and TRBJ2-7, reads DAMVIQNPRYQVTQFGKPVTLSCSQTLNHNVMYWYQQKSSQAPKLLFHYYDKDFNNEADTPDNFQSRRPNTSFCFLDIRSPGLGDTAMYLCATSRAKGDRRSYEQYFGPGTRLTVT.

V is TRBV5-6 and J is TRBJ1-1; D perhaps matches TRBD1 (5 bases). V was pared by 2 bases and J by 4 bases, with 15 bases between. Germline CDR1 is SGHDT and CDR2 is YYEEEE. The CDR3 covers 15 residues. The CDR3 loop is CASSLFRGRGTEAFF. In DNA, the CDR3 is TGTGCCAGCAGCTTATTTCGGGGGAGGGGCACTGAAGCTTTCTTT.

V and J are TRBV5-1 and TRBJ2-2, with D uncertain. The CDR3 covers 12 residues. The V and J ends lost 1 base and 9 bases respectively, with 7 bases between them. CDR1 SGHRS and CDR2 YFSETQ come from the germline V gene. The chain's CDR3 is CASSLSGRELFF. The CDR3 DNA sequence: TGCGCCAGCAGCTTGTCTGGTAGGGAGCTGTTTTTT.

This clone was counted once. The genes are TRBV5-1 and TRBJ2-2, with 7 bases aligning to TRBD1. The CDR3 is 16 residues long. The germline V gene has CDR1 SGHRS and CDR2 YFSETQ. The V gene end was trimmed by 4 bases and the J gene end by 6 bases; junction bases not matched to a gene: 12. The CDR3 region is CASSQQGPGPAGELFF. As DNA, the CDR3 is TGCGCCAGCAGCCAACAGGGGCCGGGGCCAGCCGGGGAGCTGTTTTTT.

The chain joins TRBV9 to TRBJ1-1, with 7 bases that match TRBD1. There are 14 residues in the CDR3. The junction had 5 bases not matched to a gene; V was cut back by 5 bases and J by 1 base. CDR1 is SGDLS and CDR2 is YYNGEE in the germline V gene. The CDR3 DNA reads TGTGCCAGCAGTCCTGACAGGGCGAACACTGAAGCTTTCTTT. Protein product: CASSPDRANTEAFF.

The chain carries TRBV11-2 and TRBJ1-2; D is possibly TRBD1 (6 bases). Germline CDR1 SGHAT, CDR2 FQNNGV. The CDR3 contains 14 residues. V lost 3 bases, J lost 9 bases, and 17 bases lay in between. The CDR3 here is CASSFSPGQFSYTF. CDR3 bases: TGTGCCAGCAGCTTTTCCCCCGGACAGTTTAGCTACACCTTC.

This clone was counted only a few times. The chain is built from TRBV2 and TRBJ1-5; D unclear. The V end lost 3 bases, the J end lost 7 bases, and 13 bases lay between the germline ends. Per germline, CDR1 SNHLY and CDR2 FYNNEI. The CDR3 length is 14 residues. The CDR3 spells CASSDRIANQPQHF. CDR3 nucleotide sequence: TGTGCCAGCAGTGACAGGATAGCCAACCAGCCCCAGCATTTT.

This clone was counted ten times or more. In DNA form, the CDR3 reads TGCGCCAGCAGGTTGAACACTGAAGCTTTCTTT. Translated: CASRLNTEAFF. V and J are TRBV5-1 and TRBJ1-1; D gene uncertain. This CDR3 is 11 amino acids long. The germline CDR1 and CDR2 sequences are SGHRS and YFSETQ. Trimming removed 5 bases at V and 0 bases at J, with 2 bases between.

The chain is built from TRBV27 and TRBJ2-7, with TRBD1 matching 12 bases. The germline V gene has CDR1 MNHEY and CDR2 SMNVEV (reference sequence). The trim removed 8 bases at V and 3 bases at J, leaving 8 bases unmatched. The CDR3 is made up of 15 amino acids. CDR3 DNA sequence: TGTGCCAGCCTCGGGACAGGGGGCCCGAACTACGAGCAGTACTTC. It specifies CASLGTGGPNYEQYF.

The V gene is TRBV7-2, the J gene TRBJ2-5, with a possible D match to TRBD2 (5 bases). Germline CDR1 reads SGHTA; CDR2 reads FQGNSA. The CDR3 loop spans 15 amino acids. The V end was cut by 1 base, the J end by 3 bases, with 12 bases between. Written as DNA, the CDR3 is TGTGCCAGCAGCTTAGGCGTAGCGTCGGAAGAGACCCAGTACTTC. Amino acid sequence: CASSLGVASEETQYF.

The gene calls are TRBV28 and TRBJ1-1, with 8 bases aligning to TRBD1. The CDR3 contains 18 residues. Germline V gives CDR1 MDHEN, CDR2 SYDVKM. Trimming took 4 bases from V and 5 from J; bases not matched to a gene: 18. The DNA for the CDR3 is TGTGCCAGCAGTTCCTTCCCCGGACAGGGCCGGGGGGGAACTGAAGCTTTCTTT. Amino acids: CASSSFPGQGRGGTEAFF.

This clone was seen just once. The rearrangement joins TRBV27 to TRBJ1-1, with 9 bases lining up with TRBD1. Germline CDR1 MNHEY, CDR2 SMNVEV (reference sequence). The J segment lost 4 bases and the V segment lost 6 bases, leaving 6 bases of the junction unmatched. The CDR3 extends over 14 amino acids. The CDR3 region is CASSPGQGVTEAFF. As DNA, the CDR3 is TGTGCCAGCAGCCCGGGACAGGGTGTCACTGAAGCTTTCTTT.

The V call is TRBV19, the J call TRBJ1-2, with no clear D. Trimming took off 6 bases at V and 3 bases at J, with 14 bases between the two ends. This CDR3 has 14 residues. Germline V lookup: CDR1 LNHDA, CDR2 SQIVND (reference sequence). CDR3 residues: CASRPLIRDYGYTF. The CDR3 nucleotides read TGTGCCAGTAGACCCCTTATCCGGGACTATGGCTACACCTTC.

The gene calls are TRBV5-1 and TRBJ2-1; D is undetermined. Trimming took 2 bases from V and 8 from J, leaving 20 bases between them. The CDR3 consists of 16 residues. Germline values: CDR1 SGHRS, CDR2 YFSETQ. As DNA, the CDR3 is TGCGCCAGCAGCTTAGAACCGGATACCCGTCGGTATGAGCAGTTCTTC. It is translated as CASSLEPDTRRYEQFF. The full variable domain, rest sourced from reference TRBV5-1 and TRBJ2-1, is KAGVTQTPRYLIKTRGQQVTLSCSPISGHRSVSWYQQTPGQGLQFLFEYFSETQRNKGNFPGRFSGRQFSNSRSEMNVSTLELGDSALYLCASSLEPDTRRYEQFFGPGTRLTVL.

The chain couples TRBV6-6 to TRBJ2-7; tentatively, D is TRBD2 (7 bases). Trimming took off 2 bases at V and 6 bases at J, with 8 bases between the two ends. The germline CDR1 and CDR2 sequences are MNHNY and SVGAGI (reference sequence). This CDR3 is 12 amino acids long. The CDR3 region has the DNA TGTGCCAGCAGTTACGGGGGGGCCGAGCAGTACTTC. Protein sequence: CASSYGGAEQYF.

This clone was counted only a few times. The rearrangement links TRBV19 to TRBJ1-4; 7 bases are shared with TRBD1. V lost 10 bases to trimming and J lost 10 bases; unmatched junction nucleotides: 18. The CDR3 runs to 15 residues. Germline-derived CDR1 and CDR2 are LNHDA and SQIVND (reference sequence). The CDR3 bases are TGTGCCACTAAGGAGTTAGGGACAGCCGAGACAAAACTGTTTTTT. Translated, it gives CATKELGTAETKLFF.

This chain links TRBV4-1 with TRBJ1-2; the match to TRBD1 covers 10 bases. Germline CDR1 is MGHRA and CDR2 is YSYEKL. J was trimmed by 7 bases and V by 1 base; bases with no gene match: 12. This CDR3 contains 17 residues. The CDR3 loop is CASSQVRQGAKSTGYTF. CDR3 sequence (DNA): TGCGCCAGCAGCCAAGTTAGACAGGGGGCTAAGTCGACTGGCTACACCTTC.

The rearrangement uses TRBV9 and TRBJ2-1; no clear D gene. Trimming stripped 0 bases from V and 3 bases from J, with 16 bases between. The germline V gene encodes CDR1 SGDLS and CDR2 YYNGEE. CDR3 length: 17 residues. This CDR3 reads CASSVASRGVDYNEQFF. The CDR3 DNA follows: TGTGCCAGCAGCGTAGCGTCCCGAGGAGTGGACTACAATGAGCAGTTCTTC.

Remarks on this clone: Without the conserved terminal phenylalanine or tryptophan, this CDR3 likely stems from a read error. The chain couples TRBV15 to TRBJ1-6; 8 positions match TRBD1. CDR1 is LNHNV and CDR2 is YYDKDF in the germline V gene (reference sequence). The CDR3 has 15 residues. The trim removed 5 bases at V and 9 bases at J, leaving 9 bases unmatched. CDR3 sequence: CATSGYRGSGSPLHL. The DNA of the CDR3 is TGTGCCACCAGCGGTTACAGGGGGAGTGGTTCACCCCTCCACCTT.

V gene TRBV5-1 combines with J gene TRBJ2-1; D gene unclear. V lost 0 bases and J lost 1, with 11 bases in between. This CDR3 has 16 amino acids. Germline V gene data show CDR1 as SGHRS and CDR2 as YFSETQ. DNA for the CDR3: TGCGCCAGCAGCTTGGCCGGCGCGGTTTCCTACAATGAGCAGTTCTTC. Amino acids: CASSLAGAVSYNEQFF.

V is TRBV4-2 and J is TRBJ1-1; weak D call: TRBD1 (5 bases). From germline, CDR1 is LGHNA and CDR2 YNFKEQ. The CDR3 is made up of 14 amino acids. Trimming took off 1 base at V and 5 bases at J, with 11 bases between the two ends. The CDR3 here is CASSQATRETEAFF. DNA for the CDR3: TGTGCCAGCAGCCAAGCCACCAGGGAAACTGAAGCTTTCTTT.

This chain joins TRBV27 and TRBJ2-5; the D gene is possibly TRBD2 (6 bases). The germline V gene has CDR1 MNHEY and CDR2 SMNVEV (reference sequence). Between the trimmed V and J ends, which lost 6 bases and 3 bases, there was a span of 14 bases. This CDR3 region has 14 residues. The CDR3 sequence: CASRGLALEETQYF. The CDR3 DNA is TGTGCCAGCAGGGGGCTAGCGCTAGAAGAGACCCAGTACTTC.